Below, 6 T cell receptor beta chains from the same sample are listed, as sequenced in a study of blood T cell repertoires in COVID-19. The table came from immunoSEQ multiplex PCR; TCRdb's copy has only in-frame clones and leaves some out. The table has 150,000 to 200,000 clones, more than 90% seen once; the top ten hold over 15%. The specimen was peripheral blood. The source is a man aged 60 to 69 with active or convalescent COVID-19.

V is TRBV6-5 and J is TRBJ1-2, with TRBD1 matching over 12 bases. The germline gives CDR1 MNHEY, CDR2 SVGAGI. V was clipped by 4 bases and J by 7 bases; unmatched bases: 7. CDR3 length: 15 residues. The DNA for the CDR3 is TGTGCCAGCAGTTCCCGGGACAGGGGGCAAAGTGGCTACACCTTC. Amino acid sequence: CASSSRDRGQSGYTF.

The rearrangement joins TRBV10-3 to TRBJ2-1, with TRBD1 matching 9 bases. CDR3 length: 15 residues. Trimming removed 6 bases from V and 4 bases from J; junction bases left unmatched: 7. Germline CDR1 is ENHRY and CDR2 is SYGVKD. CDR3 protein: CAIRTTGGQYNEQFF. CDR3 sequence (DNA): TGTGCCATCAGAACAACAGGGGGCCAATACAATGAGCAGTTCTTC.

The CDR3 is CASSLAPDFNEKLFF. As DNA, the CDR3 is TGTGCCAGCAGCTTGGCTCCAGATTTTAATGAAAAACTGTTTTTT. The chain links TRBV5-4 to TRBJ1-4; no clear D gene. Per germline, CDR1 SGHNT and CDR2 YYREEE (reference sequence). The CDR3 is 15 residues long. V was cut by 0 bases and J by 4 bases, with 10 bases left in between.

The chain combines TRBV6-5 with TRBJ2-7; tentatively, D is TRBD2 (6 bases). In germline, CDR1 is MNHEY, CDR2 SVGAGI. The CDR3 sequence is 16 residues long. Trimming removed 2 bases from V and 2 bases from J, with 16 bases in between. CDR3 DNA: TGTGCCAGCAGTTACAGCCCGGGACTGACTACCTACGAGCAGTACTTC. Its translation: CASSYSPGLTTYEQYF.

The gene calls are TRBV7-2 and TRBJ2-5, with 8 nucleotides matching TRBD1. The junction had 11 bases not matched to a gene; V was cut back by 4 bases and J by 4 bases. Germline loops: CDR1 SGHTA, CDR2 FQGNSA. The CDR3 has 16 amino acids. The CDR3 is CASSSRRTGLAETQYF. CDR3 coding DNA: TGTGCCAGCAGCTCTAGGAGGACAGGGCTGGCAGAGACCCAGTACTTC.

The V gene is TRBV5-4, the J gene TRBJ2-7, with 9 bases identical to TRBD2. V lost 3 bases, J lost 2 bases, and 0 bases stayed unmatched. In germline, CDR1 is SGHNT, CDR2 YYREEE (reference sequence). The CDR3 totals 13 residues. Here the CDR3 reads CASSSSGTYEQYF. The CDR3 DNA reads as TGTGCCAGCAGCTCTAGCGGGACCTACGAGCAGTACTTC.